Below are 21 T cell receptor beta chains sequenced from a single sample in a study of blood T cell repertoires in COVID-19. Sequenced by immunoSEQ multiplex PCR; TCRdb stores in-frame clones only, minus some. The table has 200,000 to 250,000 clones, 80% to 90% seen once. The sample was peripheral blood. Receptor source: a man aged 18 to 29 with active or convalescent COVID-19.

This chain uses TRBV6-5 with TRBJ2-2, with D perhaps TRBD2 (5 bases). Germline assignment: CDR1 MNHEY and CDR2 SVGAGI. V lost 0 bases, J lost 1 base, and 6 bases lay in between. This CDR3 has 15 residues. This CDR3 is CASSYSEGNTGELFF. CDR3 bases: TGTGCCAGCAGTTACTCTGAGGGGAACACCGGGGAGCTGTTTTTT.

The V and J genes are TRBV7-6 and TRBJ1-1, with 12 bases matching TRBD1. Per germline, CDR1 SGHVS and CDR2 FNYEAQ. The V gene end was trimmed by 5 bases and the J gene end by 5 bases; junction bases not matched to a gene: 15. The length of the CDR3 is 18 residues. DNA for the CDR3: TGTGCCAGCAGCCCATGGGGGGGACAGGGGGCTCGGGCGACTGAAGCTTTCTTT. Translated: CASSPWGGQGARATEAFF.

V and J are TRBV6-5 and TRBJ1-2, with 9 bases that match TRBD1. Germline trimming cut 4 bases from V and 7 bases from J; bases unmatched to any gene: 7. CDR1 is MNHEY and CDR2 is SVGAGI in the germline V gene. CDR3 length: 14 residues. The CDR3 is CASSWGQGTAGYTF. The CDR3 DNA follows: TGTGCCAGCAGTTGGGGACAGGGTACCGCTGGCTACACCTTC.

The chain couples TRBV10-1 to TRBJ2-7; a weak D match, TRBD1 (5 bases). CDR1 is WNHNN, CDR2 SYGVQD, per germline (reference sequence). This CDR3 region has 10 residues. V was cut by 9 bases and J by 9 bases, with 12 bases left in between. The CDR3 DNA is TGCGCCAGGGATCTGGGGCTGCAGTACTTC. This sequence encodes CARDLGLQYF.

The J gene is TRBJ2-7, the V gene TRBV5-1; 8 nucleotides line up with TRBD1. V lost 3 bases, J lost 3 bases, and 5 bases stayed unmatched. CDR3 length: 14 residues. Per germline, CDR1 SGHRS and CDR2 YFSETQ. This chain's CDR3 is CASSSLGQGYEQYF. The CDR3 bases are TGCGCCAGCAGCTCACTTGGACAGGGCTACGAGCAGTACTTC.

V gene TRBV19 combines with J gene TRBJ2-4, with 7 bases that match TRBD1. The CDR3 totals 14 residues. V was clipped by 3 bases and J by 4 bases; unmatched bases: 3. Germline values: CDR1 LNHDA, CDR2 SQIVND (reference sequence). CDR3 residues: CASSIGTAKNIQYF. As DNA, the CDR3 is TGTGCCAGTAGTATCGGGACAGCGAAAAACATTCAGTACTTC.

The table lists this clone with a count of one. J is TRBJ1-5 and V is TRBV6-5; 7 bases fit TRBD1. The trim removed 6 bases at V and 1 base at J, leaving 6 bases unmatched. Looked up from germline, CDR1 is MNHEY and CDR2 is SVGAGI. This CDR3 is 15 amino acids long. CDR3 DNA: TGTGCCAGCAGGATAGGGGGCGCGAGCAATCAGCCCCAGCATTTT. It translates to CASRIGGASNQPQHF.

This rearrangement joins TRBV28 to TRBJ2-1, with TRBD2 identical over 13 bases. V gave up 8 bases and J gave up 5 bases; unmatched junction bases: 9. The CDR3 loop spans 16 amino acids. Germline-derived CDR1 and CDR2 are MDHEN and SYDVKM. CDR3 loop: CASLPPLAGGDNEQFF. Written as DNA, the CDR3 is TGTGCCAGCCTCCCGCCACTAGCGGGAGGGGACAATGAGCAGTTCTTC.

V is TRBV6-6 and J is TRBJ1-2; 7 bases map to TRBD1. The CDR3 is made up of 13 amino acids. The germline CDR1 and CDR2 sequences are MNHNY and SVGAGI (reference sequence). With 4 bases clipped from V and 6 bases from J, the junction kept 5 bases outside the gene matches. For the CDR3, the DNA is TGTGCCAGCAGTTGGGACAGTAAGGATGGCTACACCTTC. Protein product: CASSWDSKDGYTF.

The chain joins TRBV25-1 to TRBJ1-2; TRBD1 might be the D (6 bases). The V gene lost 5 bases and the J gene lost 7 bases, with 20 bases spanning the gap. The CDR3 has 15 residues. The germline gives CDR1 MGHDK, CDR2 SYGVNS. The CDR3 spells CASSPQAPQGGGYTF. In DNA form, the CDR3 reads TGTGCCAGCAGTCCCCAGGCCCCACAGGGTGGTGGCTACACCTTC.

The V and J genes are TRBV28 and TRBJ1-6; D not certain. CDR1 and CDR2 from the germline V gene are MDHEN and SYDVKM. The CDR3 totals 14 residues. Trimming took off 3 bases at V and 5 bases at J, with 8 bases between the two ends. The CDR3 is CASSLRANNSPLHF. The CDR3 bases are TGTGCCAGCAGTTTGAGGGCTAATAATTCACCCCTCCACTTT.

The rearrangement joins TRBV18 to TRBJ1-4; D is unresolved. The CDR3 is 17 residues long. Looked up from germline, CDR1 is KGHSH and CDR2 is LQKENI. The V end lost 1 base, the J end lost 4 bases, and 16 bases lay between the germline ends. Here the CDR3 DNA reads TGTGCCAGCTCACCACGGCAACAGAGTTCAGTTAATGAAAAACTGTTTTTT. Its translation is CASSPRQQSSVNEKLFF.

This sequence joins TRBV11-2 and TRBJ2-5, with a tentative D call TRBD1 (5 bases). With 3 bases removed from V and 5 bases from J, the gap between germline ends came to 13 bases. Germline values: CDR1 SGHAT, CDR2 FQNNGV. This CDR3 contains 14 residues. The CDR3 bases are TGTGCCAGCAGCTTTGACAGAAACTCGGAGACCCAGTACTTC. Translated: CASSFDRNSETQYF.

The chain links TRBV19 to TRBJ2-1; possibly TRBD2 for D (6 bases). Germline V gene lookup returns CDR1 LNHDA and CDR2 SQIVND (reference sequence). Between the trimmed V and J ends, which lost 8 bases and 3 bases, there was a span of 11 bases. The CDR3 runs to 13 residues. CDR3 in amino acids: CASSGSIYNEQFF. In DNA form, the CDR3 reads TGTGCCAGTTCCGGGAGCATCTACAATGAGCAGTTCTTC.

This clone is medium-sized in the sample. The V and J genes are TRBV19 and TRBJ2-1; maybe TRBD2 (5 bases). The germline gives CDR1 LNHDA, CDR2 SQIVND (reference sequence). CDR3 length: 12 residues. Trimming took 3 bases from V and 7 from J, leaving 7 bases between them. The CDR3 nucleotides are TGTGCCAGTAGTATGACGGGAAATGAGCAGTTCTTC. Its translation is CASSMTGNEQFF.

The chain joins TRBV5-1 to TRBJ2-7, with TRBD2 identical over 8 bases. The CDR3 spans 15 residues. Germline CDR1 and CDR2: SGHRS and YFSETQ. After removal of 3 bases from V and 2 bases from J, the junction contained 7 bases not matched to a gene. The CDR3 loop reads CASSSRTSGPYEQYF. In nucleotides, the CDR3 is TGCGCCAGCAGCTCACGAACTAGCGGACCCTACGAGCAGTACTTC. Complete variable domain (other parts from reference TRBV5-1 and TRBJ2-7): KAGVTQTPRYLIKTRGQQVTLSCSPISGHRSVSWYQQTPGQGLQFLFEYFSETQRNKGNFPGRFSGRQFSNSRSEMNVSTLELGDSALYLCASSSRTSGPYEQYFGPGTRLTVT.

The chain is built from TRBV10-3 and TRBJ2-5; 9 positions match TRBD1. The germline V gene has CDR1 ENHRY and CDR2 SYGVKD. The CDR3 consists of 14 residues. V dropped 5 bases and J dropped 2; count of bases not matched to a gene: 3. The CDR3 DNA is TGTGCCATCAGTCGGGACAGGGTTCAAGAGACCCAGTACTTC. Its translation is CAISRDRVQETQYF.

This chain connects TRBV7-9 to TRBJ2-7, with 11 bases matching TRBD2. Trimming at V came to 2 bases and at J to 4 bases, leaving 4 bases not matched to a gene. CDR1 SEHNR and CDR2 FQNEAQ come from the germline V gene (reference sequence). The CDR3 length is 15 residues. CDR3 region: CASSLQGLADYEQYF. CDR3 in DNA: TGTGCCAGCAGCTTACAGGGACTAGCGGATTACGAGCAGTACTTC.

This sequence joins TRBV4-1 and TRBJ2-2; D is ambiguous. V gave up 4 bases and J gave up 0 bases, with 3 bases separating them. CDR3 length: 13 amino acids. Per the germline V gene, CDR1 is MGHRA and CDR2 is YSYEKL. The CDR3 is CASSPSNTGELFF. CDR3 bases: TGCGCCAGCAGCCCTTCGAACACCGGGGAGCTGTTTTTT.

The chain combines TRBV6-6 with TRBJ2-7; 7 positions agree with TRBD1. The CDR3 spans 14 residues. Germline CDR1 MNHNY, CDR2 SVGAGI (reference sequence). Trimming cost V 7 bases and J 2 bases; bases outside gene matches: 8. CDR3 nucleotides: TGTGCCAGCACCCAAAGGCAGGGGGCCTACGAGCAGTACTTC. Translating it yields CASTQRQGAYEQYF.

The genes are TRBV18 and TRBJ2-5, with a possible D match to TRBD2 (6 bases). Trimming stripped 0 bases from V and 0 bases from J, with 14 bases between. Germline V lookup: CDR1 KGHSH, CDR2 LQKENI. This CDR3 comprises 17 residues. The CDR3: CASSPPLAGRYQETQYF. In nucleotides, the CDR3 is TGTGCCAGCTCACCACCTTTGGCGGGACGATACCAAGAGACCCAGTACTTC.